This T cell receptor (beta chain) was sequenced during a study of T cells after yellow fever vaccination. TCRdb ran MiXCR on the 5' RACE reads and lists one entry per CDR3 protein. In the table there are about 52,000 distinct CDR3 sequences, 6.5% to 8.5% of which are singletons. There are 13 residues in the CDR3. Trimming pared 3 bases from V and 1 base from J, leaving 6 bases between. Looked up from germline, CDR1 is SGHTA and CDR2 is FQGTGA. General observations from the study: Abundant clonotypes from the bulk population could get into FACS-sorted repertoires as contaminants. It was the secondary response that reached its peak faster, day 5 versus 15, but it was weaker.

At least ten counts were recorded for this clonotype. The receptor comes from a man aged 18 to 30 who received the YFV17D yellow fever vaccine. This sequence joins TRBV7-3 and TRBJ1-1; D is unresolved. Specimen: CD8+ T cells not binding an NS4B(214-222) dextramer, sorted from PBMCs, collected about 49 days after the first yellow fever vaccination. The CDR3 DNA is TGTGCCAGCAGCTTGTTCCAGAACACTGAAGCTTTCTTT. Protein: CASSLFQNTEAFF.